This TCR beta chain derives from a study of T-cell memory formation after mild COVID-19 (TCRdb year 2021). For the wider study: TCR sequence clusters from the two donors were largely donor specific. In two donors, T-cell clones that expanded and contracted after mild COVID-19 were followed by sequencing TCRalpha and TCRbeta repertoires longitudinally. The cohort was made up of two young adult volunteers, one female and one male, who were previously healthy.

PBMCs were isolated by Ficoll-Paque density gradient centrifugation. The paper as a whole reports these results and caveats: Balanced CD4/CD8 phenotypes were observed for clones contracting from day 15 to 85, whereas a bias towards CD4+ was observed for a second wave of clones expanding from day 15 to 37. Contracting CD4+ clones appeared mostly in the CM and EM memory subsets, whereas CD8+ clones were enriched in EMRA. SARS-CoV-2 specificity of the second-wave clones peaking on day 37 was not confirmed. Some responding clones were found in pre-infection memory, which suggests that pre-existing cross-reactive memory T cells took part in the SARS-CoV-2 response. Only a couple of mild cases were covered in the study, and larger cohorts including severe cases with pre-infection samples were considered necessary.

At the junction V is shortened by 4 bases and J by 1 base, with 13 bases in between. The germline V gene encodes CDR1 SQVTM and CDR2 ANQGSEA. The CDR3 runs 14 amino acids, cysteine and phenylalanine included. Only the CDR3 part of the read is kept: 42 bases, read in frame from the first base. Only a few counts were recorded for this clonotype. Its antigen is still unknown. No base quality information exists; no much larger clone differs at one position. Sequenced using an Illumina NovaSeq 6000. Using 5'RACE with constant-segment primers, TCRalpha and TCRbeta cDNA libraries were constructed, with sample barcodes and unique molecular identifiers added in the process. Trizol reagent was used to extract RNA from every sample. Libraries were amplified in two PCR steps, with a second sample barcode and Illumina TruSeq adapters added in the second step. Sequencing of the libraries was done on an Illumina NovaSeq, producing 2 x 150 bp paired-end reads. Per the source publication's procedure: Reads were demultiplexed and collapsed into UMI-guided consensus sequences with migec v1.2.7. Using mixcr v2.1.11, UMI consensuses were aligned to TRA and TRB V and J templates and then assembled into clonotypes. A clonotype was counted as expanded or contracted only if both edgeR and NoisET called the change significant, with noise models trained on biological replicates. For edgeR calls, the cutoffs were a false discovery rate-adjusted p below 0.01 and a log2 fold-change threshold of 1. PCA with hierarchical clustering of max-normalized trajectories of the 1000 most abundant clonotypes was used as exploratory dynamics analysis. Each responding clone was given a CD4 or CD8 phenotype based on the CD4+ and CD8+ repertoires, which had been sequenced separately. The public reads were reprocessed in TCRdb via fastp at Q25 and MiXCR, keeping in-frame beta chains. CDR3 protein sequences are deduplicated, and each keeps its most common genes and DNA. The V and J calls reflect TCRdb's pipeline rather than the authors' work. The sample has 350,000 or so distinct CDR3 sequences on record, roughly 19% of them singletons. The ten largest clones add up to 21% of the sample.

This TCR came from a man in his late teens or twenties who had mild COVID-19 (a few samples of this study predate the infection). The sample titles of this study are shuffled in the database, so cell type and time point are left out; the donor was told from shared clones. What was sequenced was PBMCs or a T cell subset sorted from them (not recorded which). The rearrangement combines TRBV29-1 with TRBJ1-1, with a tentative D gene TRBD1 over 6 matching bases. The CDR3 region reads CSVGRNRENTEAFF. The sequenced DNA is TGCAGCGTTGGTAGGAACAGGGAGAACACTGAAGCTTTCTTT.